This T cell receptor (beta chain) was captured in a study of shared clonotypes between healthy human individuals. Study-wide results and limits: Shared clonotypes across all four donors exceeded non-shared ones in generation probability. Naive CD4 clonotype sharing across a few donors was about 5.3%.

CDR3 size: 14 residues. The germline V gene encodes CDR1 SGHAT and CDR2 FQNNGV. The V end lost 5 bases, the J end lost 6 bases, and 14 bases lay between the germline ends. Worth noting for this clone: Its antigen is unidentified.

Original analysis: Because ImmunoSEQ provided only junction sequences with no quality scores, the filtering differed. Sequenced by immunoSEQ multiplex PCR; TCRdb stores in-frame clones only, minus some. From that table come the V and J calls and clone size; the DNA was used to work out D and trimming. The sample holds approximately 710,000 clones, less than 95% seen once. The sequenced sample consisted of memory CD8+ T cells from PBMCs. Subset noted: CD45RO+ cells pooled with CCR7-negative TemRA cells. This chain uses TRBV11-2 with TRBJ2-1; D is unclear. This clonotype was obtained from a man between 18 and 35 years old in good health. Some clones in this sample may be carry-over from other donors' samples. CDR3 amino acids: CASSPYSASNEQFF. The CDR3 DNA is TGTGCCAGCAGCCCGTACTCAGCGAGCAATGAGCAGTTCTTC. Full variable domain (remainder filled in from reference TRBV11-2 and TRBJ2-1): EAGVAQSPRYKIIEKRQSVAFWCNPISGHATLYWYQQILGQGPKLLIQFQNNGVVDDSQLPKDRFSAERLKGVDSTLKIQPAKLEDSAVYLCASSPYSASNEQFFGPGTRLTVL.